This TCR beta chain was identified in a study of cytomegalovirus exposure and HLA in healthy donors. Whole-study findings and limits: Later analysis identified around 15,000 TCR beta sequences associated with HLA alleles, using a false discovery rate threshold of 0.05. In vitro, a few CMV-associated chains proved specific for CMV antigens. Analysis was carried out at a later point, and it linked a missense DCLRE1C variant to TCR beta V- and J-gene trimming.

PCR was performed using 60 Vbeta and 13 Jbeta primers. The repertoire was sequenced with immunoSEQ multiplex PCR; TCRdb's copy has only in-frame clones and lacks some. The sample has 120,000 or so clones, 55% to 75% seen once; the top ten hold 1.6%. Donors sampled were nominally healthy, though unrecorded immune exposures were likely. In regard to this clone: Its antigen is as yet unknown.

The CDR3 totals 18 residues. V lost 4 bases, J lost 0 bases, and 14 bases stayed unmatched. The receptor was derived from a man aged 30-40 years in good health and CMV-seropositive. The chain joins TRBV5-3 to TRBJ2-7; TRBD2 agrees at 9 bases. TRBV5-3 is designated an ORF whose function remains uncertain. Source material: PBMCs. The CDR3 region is CARSHRGSGSSLSYEQYF. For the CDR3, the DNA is TGTGCCAGAAGCCACCGTGGTAGCGGGAGCTCTCTCTCCTACGAGCAGTACTTC.